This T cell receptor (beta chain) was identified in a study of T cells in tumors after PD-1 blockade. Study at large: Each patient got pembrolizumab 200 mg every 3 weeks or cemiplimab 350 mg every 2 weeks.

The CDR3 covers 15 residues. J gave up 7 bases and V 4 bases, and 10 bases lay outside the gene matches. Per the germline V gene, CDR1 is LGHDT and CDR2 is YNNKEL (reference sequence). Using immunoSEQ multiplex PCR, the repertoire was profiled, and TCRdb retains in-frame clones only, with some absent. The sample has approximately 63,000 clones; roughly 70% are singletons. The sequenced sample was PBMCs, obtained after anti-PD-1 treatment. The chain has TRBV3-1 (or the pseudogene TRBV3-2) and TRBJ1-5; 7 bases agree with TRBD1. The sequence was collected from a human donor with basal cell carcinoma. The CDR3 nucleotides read TGTGCCAGCAGCCGGTCCGGACAGGCTTGGCAGCCCCAGCATTTT. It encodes CASSRSGQAWQPQHF.